The rows below give T cell receptor beta chains drawn from one sample of a study of regulatory T cells in long-lasting Graves disease. TCRdb itself ran the multiplex PCR reads through MiXCR, one entry per CDR3 protein. Counted here are a few hundred thousand distinct CDR3 sequences, about 13% occurring once; the ten biggest clones make up 10%. The sample also formed part of further work on T cells in Graves' hyperthyroidism and ophthalmopathy.

The material was peripheral blood mononuclear cells (PBMCs), obtained at new diagnosis, from a patient treated with antithyroid drugs. These receptors originate from a man aged 25-45 years with Graves disease. The CDR3 runs from the conserved cysteine through the conserved F or W. The D gene is left open where the match is weak. Some rows have no size entry. The others give once, few or many, or a class for an expanded clone.

d_gene: .; j_gene: TRBJ2-2; v_gene: TRBV20-1; abundance: .; CDR3aa: CSAISPGPNYGTGELFF; CDR3nt: TGCAGTGCCATCTCCCCGGGCCCTAATTACGGCACCGGGGAGCTGTTTTTT
d_gene: TRBD2; j_gene: TRBJ2-7; v_gene: TRBV29-1; abundance: many; CDR3aa: CSVVLSGRVNEQYF; CDR3nt: TGCAGCGTTGTTCTTAGCGGGAGGGTCAACGAGCAGTACTTC
d_gene: .; j_gene: TRBJ2-3; v_gene: TRBV10-2; abundance: .; CDR3aa: CASSEEGLGDTQYF; CDR3nt: TGCGCCAGCAGTGAGGAGGGGCTGGGAGATACGCAGTATTTT
d_gene: TRBD2; j_gene: TRBJ2-1; v_gene: TRBV7-8; abundance: .; CDR3aa: CASSPPQTSGGLNEQFF; CDR3nt: TGTGCCAGCAGTCCACCCCAGACTAGCGGGGGACTAAATGAGCAGTTCTTC
d_gene: TRBD1; j_gene: TRBJ2-1; v_gene: TRBV24-1; abundance: many; CDR3aa: CATSDPGQSNEQFF; CDR3nt: TGTGCCACCAGTGACCCGGGACAGTCGAATGAGCAGTTCTTC
d_gene: .; j_gene: TRBJ2-2; v_gene: TRBV12-3/TRBV12-4; abundance: few; CDR3aa: CASSALYTGELFF; CDR3nt: TGTGCCAGCAGTGCCCTGTACACCGGGGAGCTGTTTTTT
d_gene: TRBD2; j_gene: TRBJ2-5; v_gene: TRBV10-3; abundance: .; CDR3aa: CAISEWTSGRETQYF; CDR3nt: TGTGCCATCAGTGAGTGGACTAGCGGGAGGGAGACCCAGTACTTC
d_gene: .; j_gene: TRBJ2-3; v_gene: TRBV14; abundance: many; CDR3aa: CASSQEAIAVANTDTQYF; CDR3nt: TGTGCCAGCAGCCAAGAGGCTATAGCGGTGGCGAACACAGATACGCAGTATTTT
d_gene: .; j_gene: TRBJ2-3; v_gene: TRBV9; abundance: many; CDR3aa: CASSVGVPTDTQYF; CDR3nt: TGTGCCAGCAGCGTAGGGGTCCCCACAGATACGCAGTATTTT
d_gene: .; j_gene: TRBJ1-2; v_gene: TRBV5-1; abundance: few; CDR3aa: CASSPPNRASGADGYTF; CDR3nt: TGCGCCAGCAGCCCTCCCAACCGAGCCTCCGGCGCTGATGGCTACACCTTC
d_gene: .; j_gene: TRBJ2-2; v_gene: TRBV18; abundance: few; CDR3aa: CASSPQDYTGELFF; CDR3nt: TGTGCCAGCTCACCACAAGACTACACCGGGGAGCTGTTTTTT
d_gene: .; j_gene: TRBJ2-2; v_gene: TRBV29-1; abundance: many; CDR3aa: CSVDGGSPNTGELFF; CDR3nt: TGCAGCGTTGATGGTGGCAGCCCGAACACCGGGGAGCTGTTTTTT
d_gene: TRBD2; j_gene: TRBJ2-1; v_gene: TRBV7-9; abundance: few; CDR3aa: CASSLNEVTSGAGDEQFF; CDR3nt: TGTGCCAGCAGCTTAAACGAAGTGACTAGCGGTGCTGGGGATGAGCAGTTCTTC
d_gene: .; j_gene: TRBJ2-1; v_gene: TRBV3-1; abundance: many; CDR3aa: CASSQDRLRAYNEQFF; CDR3nt: TGTGCCAGCAGCCAAGACAGGCTGAGGGCCTACAATGAGCAGTTCTTC
d_gene: TRBD1; j_gene: TRBJ1-2; v_gene: TRBV28; abundance: .; CDR3aa: CAIQSRDRANYGYTF; CDR3nt: TGTGCCATCCAATCTCGGGACAGGGCTAACTATGGCTACACCTTC
d_gene: .; j_gene: TRBJ1-1; v_gene: TRBV5-1; abundance: few; CDR3aa: CASQTGPRGVGVNTEAFF; CDR3nt: TGCGCCAGCCAGACAGGACCTCGGGGGGTAGGCGTGAACACTGAAGCTTTCTTT
d_gene: .; j_gene: TRBJ1-5; v_gene: TRBV6-1; abundance: .; CDR3aa: CASRSLRPIVGDQPQHF; CDR3nt: TGTGCCAGCAGATCCCTGAGGCCTATAGTGGGCGATCAGCCCCAGCATTTT
d_gene: .; j_gene: TRBJ2-3; v_gene: TRBV29-1; abundance: many; CDR3aa: CGVAVLVTQYF; CDR3nt: TGTGGAGTGGCGGTGCTAGTTACGCAGTATTTT
d_gene: TRBD2; j_gene: TRBJ2-1; v_gene: TRBV29-1; abundance: few; CDR3aa: CSVEGGHGTSGRADEQFF; CDR3nt: TGCAGCGTTGAAGGAGGACACGGGACTAGCGGGAGGGCCGATGAGCAGTTCTTC
d_gene: .; j_gene: TRBJ2-7; v_gene: TRBV2; abundance: many; CDR3aa: CASRQLNEQYF; CDR3nt: TGTGCCAGCAGACAGCTAAACGAGCAGTACTTC
d_gene: .; j_gene: TRBJ2-1; v_gene: TRBV7-2; abundance: few; CDR3aa: CASSLARASNNEQFF; CDR3nt: TGTGCCAGCAGCTTAGCGCGTGCGAGCAACAATGAGCAGTTCTTC
d_gene: .; j_gene: TRBJ1-5; v_gene: TRBV28; abundance: many; CDR3aa: CASSFPRGRSQHF; CDR3nt: TGTGCCAGCAGTTTCCCGAGAGGGAGGTCCCAGCATTTT
d_gene: .; j_gene: TRBJ2-2; v_gene: TRBV3-1; abundance: .; CDR3aa: CASSQDAGELFF; CDR3nt: TGTGCCAGCAGCCAAGACGCCGGGGAGCTGTTTTTT
d_gene: TRBD1; j_gene: TRBJ2-7; v_gene: TRBV20-1; abundance: many; CDR3aa: CSARDRAGGLDEQYF; CDR3nt: TGCAGTGCTAGAGATCGGGCAGGGGGTCTCGACGAGCAGTACTTC
d_gene: .; j_gene: TRBJ1-1; v_gene: TRBV12-3/TRBV12-4; abundance: many; CDR3aa: CASSFGGSKEAFF; CDR3nt: TGTGCCAGCAGTTTCGGCGGGTCTAAAGAAGCTTTCTTT
d_gene: TRBD1; j_gene: TRBJ2-7; v_gene: TRBV19; abundance: .; CDR3aa: CASSRPGTGLYEQYF; CDR3nt: TGTGCCAGTAGTCGGCCCGGGACAGGACTCTACGAGCAGTACTTC
d_gene: .; j_gene: TRBJ2-1; v_gene: TRBV19; abundance: many; CDR3aa: CASSPPGRPDNEQFF; CDR3nt: TGTGCCAGTAGTCCCCCGGGACGGCCCGACAATGAGCAGTTCTTC
d_gene: .; j_gene: TRBJ1-2; v_gene: TRBV29-1; abundance: many; CDR3aa: CSVLGADYGYTF; CDR3nt: TGCAGCGTCCTCGGGGCGGACTATGGCTACACCTTC
d_gene: TRBD2; j_gene: TRBJ2-1; v_gene: TRBV27; abundance: many; CDR3aa: CASWLADNEQFF; CDR3nt: TGTGCCAGCTGGCTAGCGGACAATGAGCAGTTCTTC
d_gene: .; j_gene: TRBJ2-7; v_gene: TRBV13; abundance: many; CDR3aa: CASSSPALGSYEQYF; CDR3nt: TGTGCCAGCAGCTCCCCAGCGCTTGGCTCCTACGAGCAGTACTTC
d_gene: .; j_gene: TRBJ2-1; v_gene: TRBV29-1; abundance: many; CDR3aa: CSVGHGGPYNEQFF; CDR3nt: TGCAGCGTTGGGCATGGAGGGCCCTACAATGAGCAGTTCTTC
d_gene: .; j_gene: TRBJ2-7; v_gene: TRBV15; abundance: .; CDR3aa: CATSREATLEQYF; CDR3nt: TGTGCCACCAGCAGAGAAGCGACACTCGAGCAGTACTTC
d_gene: .; j_gene: TRBJ1-4; v_gene: TRBV5-1; abundance: few; CDR3aa: CASSLGAKGGNEKLFF; CDR3nt: TGCGCCAGCAGCTTGGGGGCTAAGGGTGGCAATGAAAAACTGTTTTTT
d_gene: TRBD1; j_gene: TRBJ2-4; v_gene: TRBV18; abundance: few; CDR3aa: CASSPATGGSDIQYF; CDR3nt: TGTGCCAGCTCACCCGCGACAGGGGGCAGCGACATTCAGTACTTC
d_gene: .; j_gene: TRBJ2-2; v_gene: TRBV27; abundance: few; CDR3aa: CASSSDTALYTGELFF; CDR3nt: TGTGCCAGCAGTTCCGATACAGCGTTATACACCGGGGAGCTGTTTTTT
d_gene: TRBD1; j_gene: TRBJ1-5; v_gene: TRBV18; abundance: .; CDR3aa: CASSLQGATQPQHF; CDR3nt: TGTGCCAGCTCGCTACAGGGGGCGACTCAGCCCCAGCATTTT
d_gene: TRBD1; j_gene: TRBJ1-1; v_gene: TRBV20-1; abundance: many; CDR3aa: CSATTGSAFF; CDR3nt: TGCAGTGCCACGACAGGGTCAGCTTTCTTT
d_gene: .; j_gene: TRBJ2-1; v_gene: TRBV5-1; abundance: many; CDR3aa: CASSLGTRPLGNEQFF; CDR3nt: TGCGCCAGCAGCTTGGGTACTAGACCCTTAGGCAATGAGCAGTTCTTC
d_gene: .; j_gene: TRBJ2-5; v_gene: TRBV18; abundance: .; CDR3aa: CASSPYNGGGETQYF; CDR3nt: TGTGCCAGCTCACCTTATAACGGGGGCGGAGAGACCCAGTACTTC
d_gene: .; j_gene: TRBJ1-6; v_gene: TRBV28; abundance: many; CDR3aa: CASTQYSSYNSPLHF; CDR3nt: TGTGCCAGCACCCAGTATAGCTCCTATAATTCACCCCTCCACTTT
d_gene: .; j_gene: TRBJ1-1; v_gene: TRBV30; abundance: .; CDR3aa: CAWSVNPQGGTEAFF; CDR3nt: TGTGCCTGGAGTGTAAACCCGCAGGGAGGAACTGAAGCTTTCTTT